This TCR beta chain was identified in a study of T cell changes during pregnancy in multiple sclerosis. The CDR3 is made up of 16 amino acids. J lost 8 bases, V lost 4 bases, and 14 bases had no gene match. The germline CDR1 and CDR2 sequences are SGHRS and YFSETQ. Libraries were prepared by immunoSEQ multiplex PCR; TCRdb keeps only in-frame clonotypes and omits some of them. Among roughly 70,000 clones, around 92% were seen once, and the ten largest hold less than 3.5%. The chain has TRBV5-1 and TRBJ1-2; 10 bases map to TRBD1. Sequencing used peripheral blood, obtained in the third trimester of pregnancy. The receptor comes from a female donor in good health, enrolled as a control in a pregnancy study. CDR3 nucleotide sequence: TGCGCCAGCAGCCTAAAACCGGGACAGGGGACAGGCGGCTACACCTTC. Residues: CASSLKPGQGTGGYTF.